In this sample, the clone carrying this T cell receptor (beta chain) turned up many times. Its antigen is not identified. The study enrolled patients aged 18 to 65 with newly diagnosed hyperthyroidism of under 2 months' duration. Uncontrolled infection, other autoimmune disease, pregnancy and lactation each barred patients from inclusion. CDR3 size: 16 residues. V lost 1 base to trimming and J lost 5 bases, with 17 bases between them. CDR1 is SGHVS and CDR2 is FQNEAQ in the germline V gene. The sample belongs to a study of T cells in Graves' hyperthyroidism and ophthalmopathy. Broader study findings: Blood also held most thyroid clonotypes expanded beyond 0.001.

RNA transcripts yielded amplified TCR beta CDR3 regions. During a first-round RT-PCR of the TCR CDR3, the HTBI primer set was used. Via MiXCR, TCRdb re-called the multiplex PCR reads, giving one row per CDR3 protein. The sample has about 350,000 distinct CDR3 sequences, approximately 19% seen once; the top ten hold about 3.5%. The clonotype comes from a woman younger than 30 with Graves' hyperthyroidism. The chain couples TRBV7-8 to TRBJ1-1; D ambiguous. Sequencing was carried out using blood. CDR3 sequence: CASSLGFVGLRTEAFF. The CDR3 coding sequence is TGTGCCAGCAGCTTAGGATTCGTCGGTCTCCGAACTGAAGCTTTCTTT.